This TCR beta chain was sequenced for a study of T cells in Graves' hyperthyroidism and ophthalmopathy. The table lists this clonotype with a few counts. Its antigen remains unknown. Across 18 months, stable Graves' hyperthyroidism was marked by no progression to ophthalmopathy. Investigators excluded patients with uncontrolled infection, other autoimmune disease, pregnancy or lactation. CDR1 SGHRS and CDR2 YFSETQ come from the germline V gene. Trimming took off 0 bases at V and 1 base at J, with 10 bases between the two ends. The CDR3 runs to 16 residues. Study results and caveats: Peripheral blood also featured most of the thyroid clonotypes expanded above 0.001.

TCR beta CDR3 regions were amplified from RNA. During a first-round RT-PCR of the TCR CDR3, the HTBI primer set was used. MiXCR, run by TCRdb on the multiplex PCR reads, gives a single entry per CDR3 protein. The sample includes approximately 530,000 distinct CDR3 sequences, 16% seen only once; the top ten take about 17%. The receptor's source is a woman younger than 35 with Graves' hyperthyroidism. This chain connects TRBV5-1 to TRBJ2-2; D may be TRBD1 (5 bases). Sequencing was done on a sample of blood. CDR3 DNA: TGCGCCAGCAGCTTGGCCGTCGACAGGAACACCGGGGAGCTGTTTTTT. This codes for CASSLAVDRNTGELFF.